The sequence of this T cell receptor beta chain was determined in a study of regulatory T cells in long-lasting Graves disease. In germline, CDR1 is DFQATT, CDR2 SNEGSKA (reference sequence). With 8 bases removed from V and 0 bases from J, the gap between germline ends came to 17 bases. CDR3 length: 15 amino acids. Arm-PCR with iRepertoire HTBI primers amplified the CDR3 regions for these TCR beta libraries. From the multiplex PCR reads, TCRdb called clonotypes with MiXCR, one entry per CDR3 protein. The data show approximately 540,000 distinct CDR3 sequences, with approximately 12% seen just once and almost 9% held by the top ten. Time point given: newly diagnosed GD, antithyroid drugs for less than 3 months. The TCR library was made from RNA extracted from PBMCs. The sample was also reused in another study, on T cells in Graves' hyperthyroidism and ophthalmopathy.

Sequencing was performed on peripheral blood mononuclear cells (PBMCs), taken at new diagnosis, from a patient treated with antithyroid drugs. This receptor was identified in a woman in her twenties or thirties with Graves disease. The chain couples TRBV20-1 to TRBJ2-1; D might be TRBD2 (5 bases). CDR3 region: CSSKRRRSSYNEQFF. The CDR3 region has the DNA TGCAGTTCTAAGCGGAGAAGGAGCTCCTACAATGAGCAGTTCTTC.